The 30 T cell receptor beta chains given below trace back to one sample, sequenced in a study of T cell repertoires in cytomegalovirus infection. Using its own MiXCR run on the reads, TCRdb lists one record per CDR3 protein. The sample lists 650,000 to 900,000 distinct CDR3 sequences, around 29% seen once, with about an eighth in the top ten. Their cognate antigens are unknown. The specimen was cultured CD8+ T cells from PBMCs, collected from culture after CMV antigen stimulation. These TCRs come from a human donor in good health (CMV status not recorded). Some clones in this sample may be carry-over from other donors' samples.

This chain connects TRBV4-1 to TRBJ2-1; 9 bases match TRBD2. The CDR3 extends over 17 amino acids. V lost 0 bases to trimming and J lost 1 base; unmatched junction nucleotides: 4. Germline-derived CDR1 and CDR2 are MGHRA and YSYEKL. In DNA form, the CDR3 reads TGCGCCAGCAGCCAAGACGGAAGCGGGGGGTCCTACAATGAGCAGTTCTTC. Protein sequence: CASSQDGSGGSYNEQFF.

The CDR3 sequence is CASSLLAGGQGGELFF. As DNA, the CDR3 is TGTGCCAGCAGTCTTCTAGCGGGGGGGCAAGGCGGGGAGCTGTTTTTT. This chain connects TRBV6-5 to TRBJ2-2, with TRBD2 matching over 12 bases. V was pared by 5 bases and J by 7 bases, with 8 bases of the junction left unmatched. The germline gives CDR1 MNHEY, CDR2 SVGAGI. CDR3 length: 16 residues.

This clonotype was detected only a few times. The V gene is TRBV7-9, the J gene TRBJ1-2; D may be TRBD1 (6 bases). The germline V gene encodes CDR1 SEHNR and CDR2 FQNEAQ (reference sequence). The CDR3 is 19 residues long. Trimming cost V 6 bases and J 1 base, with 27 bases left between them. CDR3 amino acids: CASSTVGGPSGAVNYGYTF. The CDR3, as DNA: TGTGCCAGCAGTACCGTAGGTGGCCCGTCGGGGGCGGTTAACTATGGCTACACCTTC.

The CDR3 spells CASSLVMGARLNTEAFF. The DNA of the CDR3 is TGTGCCAGCAGCTTAGTGATGGGAGCGAGGCTGAACACTGAAGCTTTCTTT. The chain is built from TRBV7-9 and TRBJ1-1, with no clear D. CDR3 size: 17 residues. With 1 base removed from V and 0 bases from J, the gap between germline ends came to 15 bases. Germline V gene lookup returns CDR1 SEHNR and CDR2 FQNEAQ (reference sequence).

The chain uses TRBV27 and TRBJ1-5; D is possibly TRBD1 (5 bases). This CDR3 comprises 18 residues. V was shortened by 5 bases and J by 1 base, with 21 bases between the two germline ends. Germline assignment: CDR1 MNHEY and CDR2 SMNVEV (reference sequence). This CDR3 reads CASSIGPTTWGSNQPQHF. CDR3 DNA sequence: TGTGCCAGCAGTATCGGGCCCACTACTTGGGGGAGCAATCAGCCCCAGCATTTT.

The CDR3 DNA follows: TGTGCGACAGGGGTGGCCTACGAGCAGTACTTC. Its protein is CATGVAYEQYF. This rearrangement joins TRBV10-3 to TRBJ2-7; TRBD1 matches 8 bases. This CDR3 region has 11 residues. CDR1 and CDR2 from the germline V gene are ENHRY and SYGVKD.

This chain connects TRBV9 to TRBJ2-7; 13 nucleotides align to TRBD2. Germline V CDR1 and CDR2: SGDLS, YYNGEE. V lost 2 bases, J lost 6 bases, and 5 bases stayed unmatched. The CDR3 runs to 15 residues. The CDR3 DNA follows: TGTGCCAGCAGCGTTGCGGGACTAGCGGGGTTCGAGCAGTACTTC. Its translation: CASSVAGLAGFEQYF.

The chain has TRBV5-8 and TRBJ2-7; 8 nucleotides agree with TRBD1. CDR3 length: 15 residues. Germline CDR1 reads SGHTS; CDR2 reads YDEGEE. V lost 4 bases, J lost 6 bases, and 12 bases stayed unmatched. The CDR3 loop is CASSVPGGPYSEQYV. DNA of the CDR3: TGTGCCAGCAGCGTTCCAGGGGGCCCCTACAGCGAGCAGTACGTC.

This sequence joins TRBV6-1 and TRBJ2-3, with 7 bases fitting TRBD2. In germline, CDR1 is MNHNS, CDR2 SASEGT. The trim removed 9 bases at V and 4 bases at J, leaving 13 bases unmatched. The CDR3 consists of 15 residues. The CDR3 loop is CASTYTGGGADTQYF. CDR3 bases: TGTGCCAGTACATATACGGGAGGTGGCGCAGATACGCAGTATTTT.

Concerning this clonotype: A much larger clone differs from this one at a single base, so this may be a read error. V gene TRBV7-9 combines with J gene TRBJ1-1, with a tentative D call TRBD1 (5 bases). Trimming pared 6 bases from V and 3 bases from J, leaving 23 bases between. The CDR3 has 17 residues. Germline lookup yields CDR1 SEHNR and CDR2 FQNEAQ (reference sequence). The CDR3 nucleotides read TGTGCCAGCAGGCCCCCACGTCGCAGGGAGGATGACACTGAAGCTTTCTTT. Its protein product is CASRPPRRREDDTEAFF.

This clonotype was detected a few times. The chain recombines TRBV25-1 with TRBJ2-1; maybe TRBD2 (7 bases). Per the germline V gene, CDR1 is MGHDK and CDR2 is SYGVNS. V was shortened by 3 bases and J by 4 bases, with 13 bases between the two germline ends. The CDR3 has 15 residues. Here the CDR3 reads CASSEGGGLYNEQFF. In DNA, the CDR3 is TGTGCCAGCAGTGAGGGCGGGGGCCTTTACAATGAGCAGTTCTTC.

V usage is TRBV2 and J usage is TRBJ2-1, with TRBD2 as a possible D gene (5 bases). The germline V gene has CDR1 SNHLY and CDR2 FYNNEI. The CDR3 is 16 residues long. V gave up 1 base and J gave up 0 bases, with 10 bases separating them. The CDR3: CASSEVVGSSYNEQFF. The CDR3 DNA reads TGTGCCAGCAGTGAAGTTGTAGGGAGCTCCTACAATGAGCAGTTCTTC.

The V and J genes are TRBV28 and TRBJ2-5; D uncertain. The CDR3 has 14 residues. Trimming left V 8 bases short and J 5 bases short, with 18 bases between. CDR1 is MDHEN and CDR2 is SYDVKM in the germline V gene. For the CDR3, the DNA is TGTGCCAGCGTTGGGGATGTAAGTTGGGAGACCCAGTACTTC. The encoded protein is CASVGDVSWETQYF.

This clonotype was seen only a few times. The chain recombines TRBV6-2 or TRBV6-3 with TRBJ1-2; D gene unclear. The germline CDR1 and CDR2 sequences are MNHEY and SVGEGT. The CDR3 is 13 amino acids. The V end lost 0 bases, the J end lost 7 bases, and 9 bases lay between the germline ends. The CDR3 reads CASSYSGGIGYTF. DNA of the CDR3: TGTGCCAGCAGTTACTCGGGAGGAATTGGCTACACCTTC.

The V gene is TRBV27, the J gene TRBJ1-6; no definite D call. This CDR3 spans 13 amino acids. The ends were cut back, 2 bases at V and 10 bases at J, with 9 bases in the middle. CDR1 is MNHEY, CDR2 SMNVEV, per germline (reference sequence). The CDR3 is CASSLRGSSPLHF. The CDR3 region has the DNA TGTGCCAGCAGTTTACGAGGGAGCTCACCCCTCCACTTT.

This CDR3 is CASSFPTGNQETQYF. The CDR3 DNA reads as TGTGCCAGCAGCTTTCCGACAGGGAACCAAGAGACCCAGTACTTC. The chain carries TRBV5-6 and TRBJ2-5; 7 bases are a match to TRBD1. The CDR3 covers 15 residues. CDR1 is SGHDT, CDR2 YYEEEE, per germline. With 2 bases clipped from V and 0 bases from J, the junction kept 4 bases outside the gene matches.

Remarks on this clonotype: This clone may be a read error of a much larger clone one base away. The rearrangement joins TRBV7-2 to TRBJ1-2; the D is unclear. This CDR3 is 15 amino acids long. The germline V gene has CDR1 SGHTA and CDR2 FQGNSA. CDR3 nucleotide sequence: TGTGCCAGCAGCTTAACGGCAGACCCGCGCTATGGCCACACCTTC. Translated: CASSLTADPRYGHTF.

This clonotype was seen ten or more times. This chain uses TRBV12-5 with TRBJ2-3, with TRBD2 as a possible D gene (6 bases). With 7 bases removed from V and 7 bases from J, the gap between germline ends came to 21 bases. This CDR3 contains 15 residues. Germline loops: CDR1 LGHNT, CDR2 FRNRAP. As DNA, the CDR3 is TGTGCTAGTGCTCCCGGAGGGAGGCTTGACAATACGCAGTATTTT. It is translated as CASAPGGRLDNTQYF.

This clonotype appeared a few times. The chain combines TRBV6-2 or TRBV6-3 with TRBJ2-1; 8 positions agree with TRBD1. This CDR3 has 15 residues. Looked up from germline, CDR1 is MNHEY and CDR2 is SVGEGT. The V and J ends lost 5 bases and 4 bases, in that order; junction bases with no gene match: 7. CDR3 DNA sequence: TGTGCCAGCAGTCTGACAGGGGCTAGTTACAATGAGCAGTTCTTC. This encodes CASSLTGASYNEQFF.

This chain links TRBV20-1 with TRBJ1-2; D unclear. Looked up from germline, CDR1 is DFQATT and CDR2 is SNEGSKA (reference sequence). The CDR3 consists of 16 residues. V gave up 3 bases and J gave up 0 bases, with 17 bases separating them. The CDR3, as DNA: TGCAGTGCTAGCCTCGAGGGCAGGCAAACTAACTATGGCTACACCTTC. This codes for CSASLEGRQTNYGYTF.

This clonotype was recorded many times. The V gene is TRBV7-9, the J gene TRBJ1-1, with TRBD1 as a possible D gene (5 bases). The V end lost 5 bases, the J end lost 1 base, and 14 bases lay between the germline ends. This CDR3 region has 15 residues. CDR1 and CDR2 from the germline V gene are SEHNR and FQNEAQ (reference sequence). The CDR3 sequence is CASSPTEGWNTEAFF. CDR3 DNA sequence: TGTGCCAGCAGCCCCACGGAGGGGTGGAACACTGAAGCTTTCTTT.

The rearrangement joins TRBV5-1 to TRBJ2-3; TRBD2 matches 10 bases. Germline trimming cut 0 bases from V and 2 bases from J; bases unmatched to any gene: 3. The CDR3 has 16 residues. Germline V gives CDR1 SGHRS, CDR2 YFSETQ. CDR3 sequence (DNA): TGCGCCAGCAGCTTGGCCGGACTAGCGGTCACAGATACGCAGTATTTT. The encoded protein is CASSLAGLAVTDTQYF.

The CDR3 coding sequence is TGTGCCAGCAGTTTTCGGCCCCGTCCCTCTGGAAACACCATATATTTT. As protein: CASSFRPRPSGNTIYF. V gene TRBV12-3 or TRBV12-4 combines with J gene TRBJ1-3; D remains unclear. The V end lost 3 bases, the J end lost 0 bases, and 12 bases lay between the germline ends. The CDR3 totals 16 residues.

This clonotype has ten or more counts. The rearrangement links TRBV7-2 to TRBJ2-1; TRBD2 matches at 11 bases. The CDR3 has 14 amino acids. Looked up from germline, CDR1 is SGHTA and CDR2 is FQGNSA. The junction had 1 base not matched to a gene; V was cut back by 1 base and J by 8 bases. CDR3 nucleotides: TGTGCCAGCAGCTTAGAACTAGCGGGGGATGAGCAGTTCTTC. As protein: CASSLELAGDEQFF.

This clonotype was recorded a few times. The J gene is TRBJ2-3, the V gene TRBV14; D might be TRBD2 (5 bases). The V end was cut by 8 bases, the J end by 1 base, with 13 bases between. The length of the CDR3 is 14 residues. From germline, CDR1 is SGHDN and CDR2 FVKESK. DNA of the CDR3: TGTGCCAGCTCGGGGAGAATCGGCACAGATACGCAGTATTTT. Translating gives CASSGRIGTDTQYF.

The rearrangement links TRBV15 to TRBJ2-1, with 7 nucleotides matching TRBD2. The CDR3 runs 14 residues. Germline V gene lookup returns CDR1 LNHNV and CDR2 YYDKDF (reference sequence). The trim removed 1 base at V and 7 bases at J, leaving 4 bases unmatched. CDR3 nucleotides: TGTGCCACCAGCAGAGTTGGGGGGGGGAATGAGCAGTTCTTC. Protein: CATSRVGGGNEQFF.

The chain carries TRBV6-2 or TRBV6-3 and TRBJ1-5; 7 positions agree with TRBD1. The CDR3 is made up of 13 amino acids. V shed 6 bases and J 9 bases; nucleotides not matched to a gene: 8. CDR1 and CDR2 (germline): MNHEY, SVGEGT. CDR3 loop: CASRAGGIRPQHF. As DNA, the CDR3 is TGTGCCAGCAGAGCAGGGGGGATTCGGCCCCAGCATTTT.

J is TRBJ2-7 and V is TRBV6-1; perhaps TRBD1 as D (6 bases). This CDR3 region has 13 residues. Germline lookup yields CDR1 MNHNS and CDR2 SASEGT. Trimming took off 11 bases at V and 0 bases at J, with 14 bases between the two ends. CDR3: CAGEGDISYEQYF. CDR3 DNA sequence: TGTGCCGGCGAGGGGGACATCTCCTACGAGCAGTACTTC.

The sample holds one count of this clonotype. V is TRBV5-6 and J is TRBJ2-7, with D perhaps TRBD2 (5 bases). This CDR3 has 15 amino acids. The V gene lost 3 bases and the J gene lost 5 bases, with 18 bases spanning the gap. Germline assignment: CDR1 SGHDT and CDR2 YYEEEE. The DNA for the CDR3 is TGTGCCAGCAGCTGGAGGCAGGTCACAATGAACGAGCAGTACGTC. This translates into CASSWRQVTMNEQYV.

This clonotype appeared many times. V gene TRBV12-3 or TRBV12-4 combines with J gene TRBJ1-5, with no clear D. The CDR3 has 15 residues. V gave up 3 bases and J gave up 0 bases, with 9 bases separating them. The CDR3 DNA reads TGTGCCAGCAGTTTGCTAGGGAATAGCAATCAGCCCCAGCATTTT. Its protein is CASSLLGNSNQPQHF.